These 7 T cell receptor beta chains were all obtained from the same sample, sequenced in a study of cytomegalovirus exposure and HLA in healthy donors. It was with 60 Vbeta and 13 Jbeta primers that the PCR ran. Measured with immunoSEQ multiplex PCR; TCRdb has only the in-frame clones, and not every one. The table records under 200,000 clones, 78% of them present only once. The sample comprised PBMCs. The receptors here all came from a middle-aged woman in good health and CMV-seropositive.

The rearrangement joins TRBV30 to TRBJ1-4; TRBD1 is a possible D gene (5 bases). The CDR3 covers 12 residues. CDR1 and CDR2 (germline): GTSNPN, SVGIG (reference sequence). V was cut by 5 bases and J by 7 bases, with 11 bases left in between. Here the CDR3 reads CAWGGEVEKLFF. Written as DNA, the CDR3 is TGTGCCTGGGGGGGGGAGGTTGAAAAACTGTTTTTT.

The chain recombines TRBV9 with TRBJ1-2; D gene ambiguous. The CDR3 is 17 amino acids. The V and J ends lost 0 bases and 4 bases respectively, with 19 bases between them. In germline, CDR1 is SGDLS, CDR2 YYNGEE. The CDR3 DNA sequence: TGTGCCAGCAGCGTAGCCATGTTTGAGACTGCCCTCTATGGCTACACCTTC. As protein: CASSVAMFETALYGYTF.

The CDR3 nucleotides read TGCGCCAGCAGCACGGCGACAGGGGTGGGGGAGACCCAGTACTTC. Protein: CASSTATGVGETQYF. The chain joins TRBV5-1 to TRBJ2-5, with TRBD1 matching over 8 bases. The V gene end was trimmed by 4 bases and the J gene end by 5 bases; junction bases not matched to a gene: 10. Germline CDR1 SGHRS, CDR2 YFSETQ. CDR3 size: 15 residues.

The rearrangement uses TRBV7-2 and TRBJ2-5, with 8 bases that match TRBD2. The CDR3 consists of 14 residues. The junction had 6 bases not matched to a gene; V was cut back by 5 bases and J by 4 bases. CDR1 and CDR2 from the germline V gene are SGHTA and FQGNSA. The CDR3 bases are TGTGCCAGCAGCCCCCGGACTAGCAGAGAGACCCAGTACTTC. This gives the protein CASSPRTSRETQYF.

The gene calls are TRBV30 and TRBJ1-5; 8 nucleotides align to TRBD1. Per germline, CDR1 GTSNPN and CDR2 SVGIG (reference sequence). With V trimmed by 4 bases and J by 6 bases, 8 bases remained unmatched. The CDR3 loop spans 14 amino acids. The CDR3 nucleotides are TGTGCCTGGACAGGGGGCGGCGTCAGTCAGCCCCAGCATTTT. It encodes CAWTGGGVSQPQHF.

This clone was found a few times. V usage is TRBV2 and J usage is TRBJ1-2; D may be TRBD1 (5 bases). The CDR3 consists of 11 residues. CDR1 and CDR2 (germline): SNHLY, FYNNEI. V was clipped by 8 bases and J by 8 bases, with 12 bases between them. The CDR3 loop is CASADGGGYTF. The CDR3 coding sequence is TGTGCCAGCGCGGACGGGGGAGGCTACACCTTC. The full variable domain, with the rest looked up from reference TRBV2 and TRBJ1-2, is EPEVTQTPSHQVTQMGQEVILRCVPISNHLYFYWYRQILGQKVEFLVSFYNNEISEKSEIFDDQFSVERPDGSNFTLKIRSTKLEDSAMYFCASADGGGYTFGSGTRLTVV.

This sequence joins TRBV4-1 and TRBJ1-2; 7 bases are shared with TRBD1. The V and J ends lost 8 bases and 2 bases, in that order; junction bases with no gene match: 5. Germline V gene data show CDR1 as MGHRA and CDR2 as YSYEKL. The CDR3 is made up of 13 amino acids. Here the CDR3 reads CASGTAINYGYTF. As DNA, the CDR3 is TGCGCCAGCGGGACAGCGATAAACTATGGCTACACCTTC.